This T cell receptor beta chain was recorded in a study of Tregs in tolerant kidney transplant recipients (dated by TCRdb to the late 2010s). For context, the study as a whole: The transplants used related donors along with nonmyeloablative bone marrow transplantation, and in the human trials mixed chimerism was transient. Before combined kidney and bone marrow transplantation, this study identified donor-specific regulatory T cells using TCRbeta sequencing and then followed those same cells after transplant. Points the paper makes about the study in general: Because the PCR primers were changed over time for some patients, nucleotide-level comparison could not be performed across the samples from those patients. Biological reproducibility was not directly addressed, though technical replication error appeared minimal. Expanding Tregs with activated donor B cells appeared to identify the most biologically relevant and donor-specific TCRbeta repertoire. The study was limited by small patient numbers, and the findings need validation in larger populations and under other immunosuppression protocols. In tolerant patients, the expansion of donor-specific Tregs was greater than global Treg expansion, suggesting that the expansion was antigen-driven rather than nonspecific.

Read against the paper, the sample's time point label means: blood sample drawn before combined kidney and bone marrow transplant. Unstimulated Tregs (CD4+CD25+CD127-), CD4+ non-Tregs (CD4+CD25-), CD4 and CD8 cells were FACS-sorted from thawed PBMCs. The patients were a few recipients of combined kidney and bone marrow transplants from the ITN036ST trial, and samples were available only for these trial subjects. Healthy control blood was processed by Ficoll density gradient to PBMCs and cryopreserved; patient PBMCs were collected before and after transplant. This clone has more than one count but fewer than ten. Its target antigen remains unknown. No base quality information exists; no much larger clone differs at one position. For TCRbeta CDR3 sequencing, genomic DNA was extracted from sorted cells using the QIAGEN DNeasy Blood and Tissue Kit. High-throughput TCRbeta CDR3 sequencing, which included PCR amplification with bias correction and internal controls, was done commercially through immunoSEQ. The study's processing was this. Unique productive TCRbeta sequences were defined by CDR3 nucleotide sequence where primers matched, otherwise by CDR3 amino acid sequence with Vbeta and Jbeta genes. To correct sorting error, sequences shared between sorted populations at a frequency ratio of 2:1 or less were removed; the rest were assigned to the higher population. A sequence was defined as donor-reactive if the sequence was expanded at least 5-fold in CFSE-low cells compared with unstimulated cells and had a frequency of at least 0.01% in CFSE-low cells. Jensen-Shannon divergence, calculated on the top 100 TCRbeta sequences ranked by frequency, was used to quantify repertoire divergence. For samples with multiple sequencing runs, sorting error was corrected in each run separately before the runs were combined. Sourced from immuneACCESS, this table was stored by TCRdb with only in-frame sequences that have V and J called. A share of the clones is absent; for the studies checked, an unresolved V gene accounts for under half, and the remainder has no known explanation. The V and J calls and the clone size are those of that table, but D and trimming were determined from the DNA. Recorded for this sample are about 69,000 clones; about 88% of them occurred a single time. The ten top clones hold approximately 0.4% of the sample.

V ends up 3 bases short and J 6 bases short, with an unmatched junction base count of 5. Reading the germline V gene (reference sequence) gives CDR1 LNHDA and CDR2 SQIVND. Taken from cysteine to phenylalanine, the CDR3 has 13 residues. Left in the record is the CDR3 DNA by itself, 39 bases read in frame from the first base. Specimen: CD4+ T cells from blood, collected before the transplant. The clonotype was recovered from a human donor who received a combined kidney and bone marrow transplant. The V and J segments used are TRBV19 and TRBJ2-7; 7 junctional bases match TRBD1. The nucleotide sequence reads TGTGCCAGTAGTATCAAGGGGGCGGCCGAGCAGTACTTC. It specifies CASSIKGAAEQYF.